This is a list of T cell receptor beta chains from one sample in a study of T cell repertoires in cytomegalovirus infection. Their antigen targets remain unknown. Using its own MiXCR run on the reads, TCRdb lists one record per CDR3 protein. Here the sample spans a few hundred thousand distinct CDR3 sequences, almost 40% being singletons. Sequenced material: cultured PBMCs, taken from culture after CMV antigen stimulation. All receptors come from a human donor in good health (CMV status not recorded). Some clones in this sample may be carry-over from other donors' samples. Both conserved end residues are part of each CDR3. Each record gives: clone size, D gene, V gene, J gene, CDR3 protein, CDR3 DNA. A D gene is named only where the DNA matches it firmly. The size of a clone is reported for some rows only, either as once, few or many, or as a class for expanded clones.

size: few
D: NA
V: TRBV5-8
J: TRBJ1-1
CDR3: CASSPQRVMNTEAFF
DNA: TGTGCCAGCAGCCCCCAGAGGGTGATGAACACTGAAGCTTTCTTT

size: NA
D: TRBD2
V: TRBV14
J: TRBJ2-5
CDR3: CASSQDLAGGPGPQETQYF
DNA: TGTGCCAGCAGCCAAGATCTAGCGGGAGGGCCAGGACCACAAGAGACCCAGTACTTC

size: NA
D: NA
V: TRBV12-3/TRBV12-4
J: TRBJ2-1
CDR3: CASSLIHNEQFF
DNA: TGTGCCAGCAGCCTGATCCACAATGAGCAGTTCTTC

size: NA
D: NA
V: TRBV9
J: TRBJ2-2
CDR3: CASSVDGTHTGELFF
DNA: TGTGCCAGCAGCGTAGATGGGACCCACACCGGGGAGCTGTTTTTT

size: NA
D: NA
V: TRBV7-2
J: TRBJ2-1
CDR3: CASSTQGASGRNEQFF
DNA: TGTGCCAGCAGCACCCAGGGGGCTAGCGGGCGGAATGAGCAGTTCTTC

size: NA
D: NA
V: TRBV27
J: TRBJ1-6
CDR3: CASSSAWGRGNFYSPLHF
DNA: TGTGCCAGCAGCTCCGCATGGGGGAGAGGGAACTTTTATTCACCCCTCCACTTT

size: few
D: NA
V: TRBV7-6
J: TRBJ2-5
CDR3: CASSLSNPQETQYF
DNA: TGTGCCAGCAGCTTATCCAACCCCCAAGAGACCCAGTACTTC

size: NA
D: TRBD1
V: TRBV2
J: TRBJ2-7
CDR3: CASQGQGAGEQYF
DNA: TGTGCCAGCCAGGGACAGGGGGCCGGTGAGCAGTACTTC

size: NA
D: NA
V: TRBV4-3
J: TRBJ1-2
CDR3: CASSQDREGGRGGYTF
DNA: TGCGCCAGCAGCCAAGATCGAGAGGGGGGGAGAGGGGGCTACACCTTC

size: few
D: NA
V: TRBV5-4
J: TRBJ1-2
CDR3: CASSPRDGYYGYTF
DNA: TGTGCCAGCAGCCCGCGGGACGGATACTATGGCTACACCTTC

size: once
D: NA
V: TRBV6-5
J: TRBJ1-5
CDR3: CASSSTGMGQPQHF
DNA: TGTGCCAGCAGCTCCACAGGGATGGGTCAGCCCCAGCATTTT

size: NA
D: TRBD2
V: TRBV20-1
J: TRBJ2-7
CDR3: CSARGRTSGGSHHWDEQYF
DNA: TGCAGTGCTAGAGGTCGGACTAGCGGGGGGTCCCACCATTGGGACGAGCAGTACTTC

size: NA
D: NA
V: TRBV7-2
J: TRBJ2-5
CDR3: CASSSSAGAEETQYF
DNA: TGTGCCAGCAGCTCTTCGGCAGGGGCAGAAGAGACCCAGTACTTC

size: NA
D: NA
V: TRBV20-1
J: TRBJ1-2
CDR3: CSAGDSYGYTF
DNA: TGCAGTGCTGGAGACAGTTATGGCTACACCTTC

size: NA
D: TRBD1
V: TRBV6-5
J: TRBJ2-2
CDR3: CASTKDRGQDGELFF
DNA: TGTGCCAGCACTAAAGACAGGGGGCAGGACGGGGAGCTGTTTTTT

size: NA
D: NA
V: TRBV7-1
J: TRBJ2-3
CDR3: CASRRGSGTDTQYF
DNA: TGTGCCAGCAGAAGGGGCTCGGGCACAGATACGCAGTATTTT

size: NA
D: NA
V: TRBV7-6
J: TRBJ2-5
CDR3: CASSPELGAETQYF
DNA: TGTGCCAGCAGCCCAGAGCTGGGGGCCGAGACCCAGTACTTC

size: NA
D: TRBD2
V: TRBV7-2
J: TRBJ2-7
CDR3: CASSPPLVHSGGSYEQYF
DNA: TGTGCCAGCAGCCCGCCCTTAGTCCATAGCGGGGGGTCCTACGAGCAGTACTTC

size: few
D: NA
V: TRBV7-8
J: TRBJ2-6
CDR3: CASSLRTYPSGANVLTF
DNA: TGTGCCAGCAGCTTACGAACATATCCCTCTGGGGCCAACGTCCTGACTTTC

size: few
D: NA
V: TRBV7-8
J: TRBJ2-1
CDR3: CASSLVGSAIEQFF
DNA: TGTGCCAGCAGCTTAGTTGGTAGCGCTATCGAGCAGTTCTTC

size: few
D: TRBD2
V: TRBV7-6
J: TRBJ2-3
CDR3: CASSFPRDQRESSTDTQYF
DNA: TGTGCCAGCAGCTTCCCTAGAGACCAGCGGGAGAGTTCCACAGATACGCAGTATTTT

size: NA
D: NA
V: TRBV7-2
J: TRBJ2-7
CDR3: CASSPAGGGGYEQYF
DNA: TGTGCCAGCAGCCCAGCAGGGGGGGGCGGATACGAGCAGTACTTC

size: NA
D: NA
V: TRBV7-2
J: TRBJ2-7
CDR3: CASSLSSGISYEQYF
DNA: TGTGCCAGCAGCTTATCGTCGGGGATCAGCTACGAGCAGTACTTC

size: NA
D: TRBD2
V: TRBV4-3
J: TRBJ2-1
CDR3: CASSHSVSGTRRVGEQFF
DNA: TGCGCCAGCAGCCACTCTGTATCCGGGACTAGGAGGGTAGGTGAGCAGTTCTTC

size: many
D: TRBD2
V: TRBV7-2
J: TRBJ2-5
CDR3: CASSWSAGDPGQTQYF
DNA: TGTGCCAGCAGCTGGTCAGCGGGGGACCCGGGACAGACCCAGTACTTC

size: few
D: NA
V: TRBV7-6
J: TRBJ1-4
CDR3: CASSLVADEKLFF
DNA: TGTGCCAGCAGCTTAGTCGCGGATGAAAAACTGTTTTTT

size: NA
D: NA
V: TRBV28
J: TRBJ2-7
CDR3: CASRMGPYEQYF
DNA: TGTGCCAGCAGGATGGGGCCCTACGAGCAGTACTTC

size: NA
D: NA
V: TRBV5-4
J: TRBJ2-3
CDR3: CASSLVGESTDTQYF
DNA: TGTGCCAGCAGCTTGGTTGGGGAAAGCACAGATACGCAGTATTTT

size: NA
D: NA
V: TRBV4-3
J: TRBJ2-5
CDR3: CASSQDTGRQETQYF
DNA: TGCGCCAGCAGCCAAGATACGGGACGTCAAGAGACCCAGTACTTC

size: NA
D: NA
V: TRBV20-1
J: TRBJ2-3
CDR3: CSAVRGGGTTDTQYF
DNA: TGCAGTGCGGTACGAGGGGGGGGGACCACAGATACGCAGTATTTT

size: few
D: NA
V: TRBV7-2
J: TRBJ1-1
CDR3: CASSLRRAEAFF
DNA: TGTGCCAGCAGCTTAAGGCGCGCTGAAGCTTTCTTT

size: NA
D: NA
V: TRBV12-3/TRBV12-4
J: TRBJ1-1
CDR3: CASTILGNTEAFF
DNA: TGTGCCAGCACCATCCTGGGGAACACTGAAGCTTTCTTT

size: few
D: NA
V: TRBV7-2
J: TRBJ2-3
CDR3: CASSLLTDSTDTQYF
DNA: TGTGCCAGCAGCTTGTTGACAGACAGCACAGATACGCAGTATTTT

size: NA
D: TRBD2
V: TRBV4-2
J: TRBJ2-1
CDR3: CASSQDGTKDEQFF
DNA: TGTGCCAGCAGCCAAGATGGGACTAAGGATGAGCAGTTCTTC

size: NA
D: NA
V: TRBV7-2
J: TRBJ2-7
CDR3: CASSLTHGRRVYEQYF
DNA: TGTGCCAGCAGCTTAACCCATGGTCGTAGAGTATACGAGCAGTACTTC

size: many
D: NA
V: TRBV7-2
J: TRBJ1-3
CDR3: CASSLDRANTIYF
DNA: TGTGCCAGCAGCTTAGACAGGGCGAACACCATATATTTT

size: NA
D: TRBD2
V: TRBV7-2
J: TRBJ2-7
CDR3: CASSPSSGRREQYF
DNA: TGTGCCAGCAGCCCCTCCAGCGGGAGGCGGGAGCAGTACTTC

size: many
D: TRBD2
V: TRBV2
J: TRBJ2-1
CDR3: CASSKLAVYNEQFF
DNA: TGTGCCAGCAGTAAACTAGCGGTCTACAATGAGCAGTTCTTC

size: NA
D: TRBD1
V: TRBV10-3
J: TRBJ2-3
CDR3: CAISESFGTVTDTQYF
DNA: TGTGCCATCAGTGAGTCGTTTGGGACAGTCACAGATACGCAGTATTTT

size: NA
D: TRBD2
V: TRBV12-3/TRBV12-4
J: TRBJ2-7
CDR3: CASSYLSGIRYEQYF
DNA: TGTGCCAGCAGTTACCTGAGCGGGATCCGGTACGAGCAGTACTTC

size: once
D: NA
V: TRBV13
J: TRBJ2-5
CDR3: CASTPGLRETQYF
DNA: TGTGCCAGCACCCCCGGCTTACGGGAGACCCAGTACTTC

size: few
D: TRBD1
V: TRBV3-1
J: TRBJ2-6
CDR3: CASSRGQGRSGANVLTF
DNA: TGTGCCAGCAGCCGGGGACAGGGTCGTTCCGGGGCCAACGTCCTGACTTTC

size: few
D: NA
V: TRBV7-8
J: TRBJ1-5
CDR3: CASSLGQGNDVVQPQHF
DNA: TGTGCCAGCAGCTTAGGGCAGGGCAATGATGTAGTTCAGCCCCAGCATTTT

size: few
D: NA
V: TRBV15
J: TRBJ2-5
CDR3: CATRRDQGWRETQYF
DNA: TGTGCCACCAGAAGAGACCAGGGATGGAGGGAGACCCAGTACTTC

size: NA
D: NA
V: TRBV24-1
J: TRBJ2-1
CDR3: CATSDWSPDNEQFF
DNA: TGTGCCACCAGTGATTGGTCCCCTGACAATGAGCAGTTCTTC

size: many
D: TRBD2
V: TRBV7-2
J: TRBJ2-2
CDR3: CASSLVSGGGELFF
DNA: TGTGCCAGCAGCTTAGTTAGCGGGGGCGGGGAGCTGTTTTTT

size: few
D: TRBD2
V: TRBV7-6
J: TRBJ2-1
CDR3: CASSLGGTSGEQFF
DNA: TGTGCCAGCAGCTTAGGCGGGACTAGCGGTGAGCAGTTCTTC

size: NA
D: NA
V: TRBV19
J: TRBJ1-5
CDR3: CASKMGLAASNQPQHF
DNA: TGTGCCAGTAAAATGGGATTAGCGGCTAGCAATCAGCCCCAGCATTTT

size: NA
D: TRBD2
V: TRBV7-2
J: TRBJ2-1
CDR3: CASSFPLAGVNEQFF
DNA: TGTGCCAGCAGCTTTCCCCTAGCGGGGGTGAATGAGCAGTTCTTC

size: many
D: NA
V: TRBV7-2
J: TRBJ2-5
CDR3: CASSLGRVSGQETQYF
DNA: TGTGCCAGCAGCTTAGGTCGAGTTAGCGGACAAGAGACCCAGTACTTC

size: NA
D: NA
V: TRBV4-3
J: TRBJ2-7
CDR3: CASSQGAGLGYEQYF
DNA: TGCGCCAGCAGCCAAGGGGCGGGGCTTGGCTACGAGCAGTACTTC

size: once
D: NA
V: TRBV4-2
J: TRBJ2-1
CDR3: CASTIPGSPEQFF
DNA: TGTGCCAGCACCATCCCGGGGAGTCCCGAGCAGTTCTTC

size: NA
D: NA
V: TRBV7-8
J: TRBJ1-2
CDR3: CASSPKGGGGDYGYTF
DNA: TGTGCCAGCAGCCCCAAGGGGGGGGGCGGGGACTATGGCTACACCTTC

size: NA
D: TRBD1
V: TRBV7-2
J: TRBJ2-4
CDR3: CASSSGQGLNIQYF
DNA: TGTGCCAGCAGCTCCGGACAGGGTTTGAACATTCAGTACTTC

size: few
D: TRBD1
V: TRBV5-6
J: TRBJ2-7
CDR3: CASSLAWTGGQTYEQYF
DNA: TGTGCCAGCAGCTTGGCCTGGACAGGGGGCCAGACCTACGAGCAGTACTTC

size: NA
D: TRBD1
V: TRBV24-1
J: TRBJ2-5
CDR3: CATSDYARGYQETQYF
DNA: TGTGCCACCAGTGATTACGCCAGGGGGTACCAAGAGACCCAGTACTTC

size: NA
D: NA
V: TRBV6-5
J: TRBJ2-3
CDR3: CASSGYSADSTDTQYF
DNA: TGTGCCAGCAGTGGCTATAGCGCAGATAGCACAGATACGCAGTATTTT

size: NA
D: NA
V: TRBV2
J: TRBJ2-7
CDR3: CASSFEQSYEQYF
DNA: TGTGCCAGCAGCTTCGAACAGAGCTACGAGCAGTACTTC

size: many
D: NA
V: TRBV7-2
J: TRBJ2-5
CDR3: CASLRGGSQETQYF
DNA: TGTGCCAGCCTCCGGGGAGGATCTCAAGAGACCCAGTACTTC